This section outlines one TCR beta chain sequence together with its context. Sequencing was performed with immunoSEQ multiplex PCR; in TCRdb, only in-frame clones are kept and a portion is missing. The sample carries about 440,000 clones, roughly 87% recorded once. The junction had 4 bases not matched to a gene; V was cut back by 4 bases and J by 1 base. Looked up from germline, CDR1 is KGHDR and CDR2 is SFDVKD. CDR3 length: 15 residues. The data belong to a study of blood T cell repertoires in COVID-19. This rearrangement joins TRBV24-1 to TRBJ2-3; 7 bases match TRBD1. The specimen sequenced was PBMCs or T cells enriched from blood (not recorded which). The sequence came from a woman between 18 and 29 years old with acute COVID-19. The chain's CDR3 is CATSDRDSGTDTQYF. CDR3 nucleotides: TGTGCCACCAGTGACCGGGACAGTGGCACAGATACGCAGTATTTT.